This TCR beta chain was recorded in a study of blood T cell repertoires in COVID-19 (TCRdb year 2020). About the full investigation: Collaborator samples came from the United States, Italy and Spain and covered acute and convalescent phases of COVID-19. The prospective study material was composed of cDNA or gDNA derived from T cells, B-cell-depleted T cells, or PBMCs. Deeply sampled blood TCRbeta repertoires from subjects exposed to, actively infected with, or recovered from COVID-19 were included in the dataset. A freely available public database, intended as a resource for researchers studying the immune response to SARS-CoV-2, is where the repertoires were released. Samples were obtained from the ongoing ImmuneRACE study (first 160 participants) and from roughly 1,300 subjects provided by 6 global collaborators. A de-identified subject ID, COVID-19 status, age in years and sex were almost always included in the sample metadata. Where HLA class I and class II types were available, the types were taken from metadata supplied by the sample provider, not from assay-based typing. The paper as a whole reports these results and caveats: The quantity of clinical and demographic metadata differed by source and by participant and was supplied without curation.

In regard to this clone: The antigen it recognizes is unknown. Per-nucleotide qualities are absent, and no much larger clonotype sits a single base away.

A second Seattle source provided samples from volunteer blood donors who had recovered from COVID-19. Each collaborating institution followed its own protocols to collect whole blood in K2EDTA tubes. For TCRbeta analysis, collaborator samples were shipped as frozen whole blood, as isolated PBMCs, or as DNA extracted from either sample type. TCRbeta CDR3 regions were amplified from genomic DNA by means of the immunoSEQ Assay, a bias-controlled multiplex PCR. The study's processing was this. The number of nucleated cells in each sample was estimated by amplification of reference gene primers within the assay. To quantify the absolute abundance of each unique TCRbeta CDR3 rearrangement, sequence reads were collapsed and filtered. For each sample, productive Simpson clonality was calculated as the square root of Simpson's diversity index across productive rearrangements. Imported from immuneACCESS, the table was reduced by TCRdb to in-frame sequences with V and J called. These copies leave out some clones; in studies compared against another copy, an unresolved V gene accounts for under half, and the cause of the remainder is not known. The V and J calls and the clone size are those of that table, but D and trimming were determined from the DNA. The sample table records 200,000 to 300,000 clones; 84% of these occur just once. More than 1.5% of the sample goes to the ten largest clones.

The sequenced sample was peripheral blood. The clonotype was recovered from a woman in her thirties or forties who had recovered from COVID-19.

The sequenced DNA: TGTGCCAGCCACCAATACTGGACAGGAAAAGCAACTAATGAAAAACTGTTTTTT. This gives the protein CASHQYWTGKATNEKLFF. Rearrangement joined TRBV2 to TRBJ1-4, with 7 bases matching TRBD1. V loses 8 bases at its end and J loses 0 bases; junction bases beyond the gene matches: 15. The germline V gene provides CDR1 SNHLY and CDR2 FYNNEI. The CDR3 numbers 18 residues from cysteine through phenylalanine. Only CDR3 DNA is held: 54 bases, read in frame from base 1.